The following is a TCR beta chain sequence with its context. Its antigen remains unidentified. This CDR3 has 13 residues. V shed 5 bases and J shed 4 bases, with 11 bases lying between them. Germline lookup yields CDR1 SGHTA and CDR2 FQGNSA. These data come from a study of vaccination effects on CD4 cells after COVID-19. On the study more broadly: ViraFEST assay sequencing came after antigen-specific CD4+ T cells were expanded with viral peptide pools.

When around ten days of culture had elapsed, CD4+ T cells were isolated. Replacing half the medium with IL-2 medium was done on days 3 and 7. Study-level findings and limits: Only a few convalescent patients and no early post-infection timepoints featured in the study.

Generated by immunoSEQ multiplex PCR, the TCRdb table keeps only in-frame clones and is missing some. The sample carries tens of thousands of clones, about 70% recorded once. This specimen consisted of CD4+ T cells from PBMCs cultured without peptide, obtained before COVID-19 vaccination. The genes are TRBV7-2 and TRBJ1-2; the D gene is possibly TRBD1 (5 bases). The receptor's source is a human donor who had a prior SARS-CoV-2 infection. CDR3 nucleotide sequence: TGTGCCAGCAGCGTGGGGACGGGCTATGGCTACACCTTC. This translates into CASSVGTGYGYTF. The entire variable domain, with the rest obtained from reference TRBV7-2 and TRBJ1-2, is as follows: GAGVSQSPSNKVTEKGKDVELRCDPISGHTALYWYRQSLGQGLEFLIYFQGNSAPDKSGLPSDRFSAERTGGSVSTLTIQRTQQEDSAVYLCASSVGTGYGYTFGSGTRLTVV.